This T cell receptor (beta chain) was sequenced for a study of blood T cell repertoires in COVID-19. V gave up 5 bases and J gave up 7 bases; unmatched junction bases: 8. Per the germline V gene, CDR1 is SQVTM and CDR2 is ANQGSEA. The CDR3 has 13 residues. Some clones are missing from TCRdb's copy, which holds only in-frame ones; the method was immunoSEQ multiplex PCR. The sample lists around 320,000 clones, roughly 89% occurring once. Sequences were obtained from peripheral blood. This sequence joins TRBV29-1 and TRBJ1-5; TRBD1 matches 7 bases. This TCR was recovered from a woman aged 30 to 39 with COVID-19, enrolled during active disease. For the CDR3, the DNA is TGCAGCGTTAGACAGGGTTCGGGACAGCCCCAGCATTTT. Protein sequence: CSVRQGSGQPQHF.